The clone carrying this TCR beta chain was detected only once. These data are taken from a study of blood T cell repertoires in COVID-19. Study at large: In each case, the material was cDNA or gDNA derived from T cells, B-cell-depleted T cells, or PBMCs.

The J segment lost 3 bases and the V segment lost 0 bases, leaving 5 bases of the junction unmatched. Germline V gives CDR1 LGHNA, CDR2 YSLEER. The CDR3 contains 16 residues. In the original analysis: For nucleated cells, counts were estimated from reference gene primer amplification. Method: immunoSEQ multiplex PCR; TCRdb's copy keeps in-frame clones and lacks some. That table supplies the V and J calls and clone size; D and trimming were determined from the DNA. The data show under 250,000 clones, about 86% seen once. Material for sequencing was peripheral blood. The TCR originated in a man at least 80 years old with acute or convalescent COVID-19. V usage is TRBV4-3 and J usage is TRBJ2-3, with 8 bases that match TRBD2. This chain's CDR3 is CASSQDWASGTDTQYF. CDR3 in DNA: TGCGCCAGCAGCCAAGATTGGGCTAGCGGGACAGATACGCAGTATTTT.